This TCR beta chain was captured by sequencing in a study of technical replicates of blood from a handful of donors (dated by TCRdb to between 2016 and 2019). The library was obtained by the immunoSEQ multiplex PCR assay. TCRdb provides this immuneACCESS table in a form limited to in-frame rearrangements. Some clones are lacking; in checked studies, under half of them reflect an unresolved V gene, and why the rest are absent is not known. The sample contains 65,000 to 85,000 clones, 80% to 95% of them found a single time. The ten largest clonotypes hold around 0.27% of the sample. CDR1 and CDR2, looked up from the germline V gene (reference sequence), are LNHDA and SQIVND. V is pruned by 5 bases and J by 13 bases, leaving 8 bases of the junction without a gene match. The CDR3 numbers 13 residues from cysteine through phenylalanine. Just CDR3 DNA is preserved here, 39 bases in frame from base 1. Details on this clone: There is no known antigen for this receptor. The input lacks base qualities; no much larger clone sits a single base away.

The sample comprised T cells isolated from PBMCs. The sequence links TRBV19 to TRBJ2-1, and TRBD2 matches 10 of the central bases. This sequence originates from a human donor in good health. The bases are TGTGCCAGTAGTGGCCAGCGGGAGGGCCACCAGTTCTTC. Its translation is CASSGQREGHQFF.